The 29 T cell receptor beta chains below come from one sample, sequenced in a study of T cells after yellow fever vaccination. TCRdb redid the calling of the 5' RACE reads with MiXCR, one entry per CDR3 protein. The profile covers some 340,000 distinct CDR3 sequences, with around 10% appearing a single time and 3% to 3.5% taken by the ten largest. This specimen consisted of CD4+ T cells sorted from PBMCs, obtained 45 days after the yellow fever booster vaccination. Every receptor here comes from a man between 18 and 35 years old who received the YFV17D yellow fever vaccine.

CDR3 amino acids: CASSTPGVKGTDTQYF. CDR3 sequence (DNA): TGTGCCAGCAGCACTCCCGGAGTAAAGGGGACAGATACGCAGTATTTT. This chain joins TRBV7-6 and TRBJ2-3; maybe TRBD1 (5 bases). This CDR3 is built from 16 residues. From germline, CDR1 is SGHVS and CDR2 FNYEAQ. Trimming took 5 bases from V and 3 from J, leaving 18 bases between them.

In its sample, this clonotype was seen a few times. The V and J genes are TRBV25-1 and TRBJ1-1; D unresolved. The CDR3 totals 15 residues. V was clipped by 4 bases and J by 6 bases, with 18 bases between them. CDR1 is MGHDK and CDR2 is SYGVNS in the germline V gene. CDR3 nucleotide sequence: TGTGCCAGCAGTGCCTCTTGGACGGTGAGTGCTGAAGCTTTCTTT. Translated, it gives CASSASWTVSAEAFF.

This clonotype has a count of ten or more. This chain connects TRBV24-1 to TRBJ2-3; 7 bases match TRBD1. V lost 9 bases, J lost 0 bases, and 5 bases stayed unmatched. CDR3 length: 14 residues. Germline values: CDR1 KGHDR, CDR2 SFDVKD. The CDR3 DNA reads TGTGCCACCGGGACAGAGCATAGCACAGATACGCAGTATTTT. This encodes CATGTEHSTDTQYF.

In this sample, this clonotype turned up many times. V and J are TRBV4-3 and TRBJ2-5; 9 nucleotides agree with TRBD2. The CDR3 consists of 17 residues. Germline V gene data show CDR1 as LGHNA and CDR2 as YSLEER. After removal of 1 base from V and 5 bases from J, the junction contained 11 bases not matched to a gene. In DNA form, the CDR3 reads TGCGCCAGCAGCCAAGGGGGCCAGCGGGGGGTTGGGGAGACCCAGTACTTC. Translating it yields CASSQGGQRGVGETQYF.

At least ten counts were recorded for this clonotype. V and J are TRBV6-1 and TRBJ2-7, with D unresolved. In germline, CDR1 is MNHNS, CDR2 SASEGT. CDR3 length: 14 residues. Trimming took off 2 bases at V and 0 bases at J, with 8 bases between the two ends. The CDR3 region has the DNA TGTGCCAGCAGTGAAATGACACTCTCCTACGAGCAGTACTTC. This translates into CASSEMTLSYEQYF.

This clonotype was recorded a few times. The CDR3 DNA follows: TGTGCCAGCAGCTTAGGGGACACCGGGGAGCTGTTTTTT. Translation gives CASSLGDTGELFF. The chain links TRBV7-7 to TRBJ2-2; D gene ambiguous. The V and J ends lost 1 base and 3 bases respectively, with 3 bases between them. Germline CDR1 is SSHAT and CDR2 is FNYEAQ (reference sequence). This CDR3 has 13 residues.

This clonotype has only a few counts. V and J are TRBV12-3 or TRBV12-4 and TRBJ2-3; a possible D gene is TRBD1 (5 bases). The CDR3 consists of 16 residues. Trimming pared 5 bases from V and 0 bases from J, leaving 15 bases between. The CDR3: CASSGAPRVSTDTQYF. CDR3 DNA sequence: TGTGCCAGCAGTGGGGCCCCCCGGGTGAGCACAGATACGCAGTATTTT.

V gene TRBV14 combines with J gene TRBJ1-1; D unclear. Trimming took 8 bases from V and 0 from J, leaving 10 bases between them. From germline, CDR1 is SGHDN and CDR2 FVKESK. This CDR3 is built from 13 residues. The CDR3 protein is CASQPNMNTEAFF. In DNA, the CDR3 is TGTGCCAGCCAGCCAAACATGAACACTGAAGCTTTCTTT.

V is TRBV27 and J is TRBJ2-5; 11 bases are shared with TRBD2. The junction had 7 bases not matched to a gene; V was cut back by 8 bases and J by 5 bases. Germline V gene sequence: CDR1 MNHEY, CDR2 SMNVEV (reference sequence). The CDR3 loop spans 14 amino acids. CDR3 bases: TGTGCCAGCGGTAGCGGGGGGGCAGGGGAGACCCAGTACTTC. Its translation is CASGSGGAGETQYF.

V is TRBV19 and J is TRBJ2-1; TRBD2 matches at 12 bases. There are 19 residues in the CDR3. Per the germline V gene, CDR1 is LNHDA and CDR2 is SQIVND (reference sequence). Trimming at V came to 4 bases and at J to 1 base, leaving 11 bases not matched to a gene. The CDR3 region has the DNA TGTGCCAGTAGTACCCCTAGCGGGGGGGCGAGTCGGTCCTACAATGAGCAGTTCTTC. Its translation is CASSTPSGGASRSYNEQFF.

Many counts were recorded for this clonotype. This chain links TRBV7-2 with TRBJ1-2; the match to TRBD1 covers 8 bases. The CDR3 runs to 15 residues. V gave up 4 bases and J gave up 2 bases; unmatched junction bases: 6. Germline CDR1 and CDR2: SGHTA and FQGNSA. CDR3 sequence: CASSYSTGENYGYTF. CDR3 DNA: TGTGCCAGCAGCTACTCGACAGGGGAGAACTATGGCTACACCTTC.

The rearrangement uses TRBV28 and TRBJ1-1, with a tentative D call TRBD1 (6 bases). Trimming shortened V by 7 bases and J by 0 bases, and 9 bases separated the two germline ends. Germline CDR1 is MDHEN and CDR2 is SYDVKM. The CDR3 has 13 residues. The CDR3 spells CASTGGMNTEAFF. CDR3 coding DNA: TGTGCCAGCACCGGGGGCATGAACACTGAAGCTTTCTTT.

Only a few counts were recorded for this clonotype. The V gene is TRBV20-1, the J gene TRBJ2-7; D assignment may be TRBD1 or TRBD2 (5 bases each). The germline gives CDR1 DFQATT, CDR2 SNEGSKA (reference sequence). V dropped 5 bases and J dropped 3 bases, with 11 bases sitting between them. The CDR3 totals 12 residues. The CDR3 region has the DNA TGCAGTGCTCGCCGGGGCTACTACGAGCAGTACTTC. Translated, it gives CSARRGYYEQYF.

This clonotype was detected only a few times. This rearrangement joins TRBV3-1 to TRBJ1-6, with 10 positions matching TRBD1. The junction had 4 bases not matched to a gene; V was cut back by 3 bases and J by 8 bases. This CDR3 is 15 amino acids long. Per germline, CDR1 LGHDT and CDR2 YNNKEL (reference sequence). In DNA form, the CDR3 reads TGTGCCAGCAGCCAGGGGGACAGGGGAGATTCACCCCTCCACTTT. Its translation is CASSQGDRGDSPLHF.

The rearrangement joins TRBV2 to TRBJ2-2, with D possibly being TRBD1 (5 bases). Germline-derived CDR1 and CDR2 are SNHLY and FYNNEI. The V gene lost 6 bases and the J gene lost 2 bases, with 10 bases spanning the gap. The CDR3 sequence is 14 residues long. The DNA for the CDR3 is TGTGCCAGCAGACAGGAAATTAACACCGGGGAGCTGTTTTTT. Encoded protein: CASRQEINTGELFF.

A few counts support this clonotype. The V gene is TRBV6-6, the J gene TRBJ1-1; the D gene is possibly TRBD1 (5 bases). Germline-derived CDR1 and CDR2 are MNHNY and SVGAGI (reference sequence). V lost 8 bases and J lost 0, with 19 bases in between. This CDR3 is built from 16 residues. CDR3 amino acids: CASGGTADEMNTEAFF. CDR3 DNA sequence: TGTGCCAGCGGGGGAACAGCGGACGAAATGAACACTGAAGCTTTCTTT.

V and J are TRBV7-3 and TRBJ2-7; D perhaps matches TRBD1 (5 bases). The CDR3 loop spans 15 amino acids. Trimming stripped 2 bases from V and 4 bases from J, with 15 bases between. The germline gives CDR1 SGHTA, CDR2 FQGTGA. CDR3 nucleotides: TGTGCCAGCAGCTTACTGGTAGGGGCTGGGTACGAGCAGTACTTC. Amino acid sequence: CASSLLVGAGYEQYF.

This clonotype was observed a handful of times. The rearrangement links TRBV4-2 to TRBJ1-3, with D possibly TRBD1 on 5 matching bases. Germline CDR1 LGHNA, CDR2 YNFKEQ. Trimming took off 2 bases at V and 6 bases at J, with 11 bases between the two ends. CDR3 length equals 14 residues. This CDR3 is CASSQTRGSNTIYF. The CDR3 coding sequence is TGTGCCAGCAGCCAAACAAGGGGTTCAAACACCATATATTTT.

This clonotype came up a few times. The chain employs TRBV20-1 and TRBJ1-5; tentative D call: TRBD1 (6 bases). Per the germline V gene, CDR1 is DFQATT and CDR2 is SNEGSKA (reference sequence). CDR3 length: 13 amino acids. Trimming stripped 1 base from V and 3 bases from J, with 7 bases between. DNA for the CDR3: TGCAGTGCTAGAGCAGGGGTCAATCAGCCCCAGCATTTT. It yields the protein CSARAGVNQPQHF.

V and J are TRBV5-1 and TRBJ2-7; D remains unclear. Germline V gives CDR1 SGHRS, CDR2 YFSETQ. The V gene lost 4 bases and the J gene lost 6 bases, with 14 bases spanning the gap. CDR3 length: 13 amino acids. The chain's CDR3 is CASSEVRISEQYF. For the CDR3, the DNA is TGCGCCAGCAGCGAGGTTCGGATCAGCGAGCAGTACTTC.

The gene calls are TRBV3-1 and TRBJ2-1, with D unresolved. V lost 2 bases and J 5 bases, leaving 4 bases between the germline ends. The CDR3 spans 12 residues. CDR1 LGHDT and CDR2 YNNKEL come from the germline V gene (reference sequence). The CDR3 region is CASSQLHNEQFF. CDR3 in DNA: TGTGCCAGCAGCCAACTGCACAATGAGCAGTTCTTC.

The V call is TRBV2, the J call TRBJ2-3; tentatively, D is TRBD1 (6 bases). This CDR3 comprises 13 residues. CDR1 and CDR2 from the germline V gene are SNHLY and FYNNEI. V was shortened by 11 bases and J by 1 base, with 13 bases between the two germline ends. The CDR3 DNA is TGTGCCGGGCACAGGGAACGCACAGATACGCAGTATTTT. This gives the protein CAGHRERTDTQYF.

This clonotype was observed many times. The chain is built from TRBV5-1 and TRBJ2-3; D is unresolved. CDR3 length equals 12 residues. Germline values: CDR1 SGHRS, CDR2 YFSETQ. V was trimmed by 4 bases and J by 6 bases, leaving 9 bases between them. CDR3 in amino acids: CASSVTGDTQYF. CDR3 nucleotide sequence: TGCGCCAGCAGCGTGACTGGCGATACGCAGTATTTT. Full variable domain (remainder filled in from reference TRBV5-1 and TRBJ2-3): KAGVTQTPRYLIKTRGQQVTLSCSPISGHRSVSWYQQTPGQGLQFLFEYFSETQRNKGNFPGRFSGRQFSNSRSEMNVSTLELGDSALYLCASSVTGDTQYFGPGTRLTVL.

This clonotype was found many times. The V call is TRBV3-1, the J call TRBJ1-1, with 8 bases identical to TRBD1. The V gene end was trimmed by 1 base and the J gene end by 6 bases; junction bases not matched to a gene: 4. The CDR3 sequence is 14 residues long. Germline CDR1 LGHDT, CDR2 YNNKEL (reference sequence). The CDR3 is CASSQGQGTSEAFF. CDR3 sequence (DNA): TGTGCCAGCAGCCAAGGACAGGGGACTTCTGAAGCTTTCTTT. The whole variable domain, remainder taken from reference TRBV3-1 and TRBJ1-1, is DTAVSQTPKYLVTQMGNDKSIKCEQNLGHDTMYWYKQDSKKFLKIMFSYNNKELIINETVPNRFSPKSPDKAHLNLHINSLELGDSAVYFCASSQGQGTSEAFFGQGTRLTVV.

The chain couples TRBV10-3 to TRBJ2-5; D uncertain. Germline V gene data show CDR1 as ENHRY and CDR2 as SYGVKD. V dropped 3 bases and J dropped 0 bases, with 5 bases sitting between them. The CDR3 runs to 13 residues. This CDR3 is CAISEPNQETQYF. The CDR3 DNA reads TGTGCCATCAGTGAACCGAACCAAGAGACCCAGTACTTC.

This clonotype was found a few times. This CDR3 is CASSLGEGTSYEQYF. The CDR3 DNA is TGTGCCAGCAGCTTAGGAGAAGGGACCTCCTACGAGCAGTACTTC. V gene TRBV7-2 combines with J gene TRBJ2-7, with D possibly being TRBD1 or TRBD2 (5 bases each). Trimming removed 1 base from V and 0 bases from J, with 10 bases in between. Germline V gene sequence: CDR1 SGHTA, CDR2 FQGNSA. This CDR3 spans 15 amino acids.

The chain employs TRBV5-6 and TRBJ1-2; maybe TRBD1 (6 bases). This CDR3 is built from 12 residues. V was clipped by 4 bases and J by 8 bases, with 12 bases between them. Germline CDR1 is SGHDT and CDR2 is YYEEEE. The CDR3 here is CASSLRTDGYTF. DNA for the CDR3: TGTGCCAGCAGCCTCCGGACAGACGGCTACACCTTC.

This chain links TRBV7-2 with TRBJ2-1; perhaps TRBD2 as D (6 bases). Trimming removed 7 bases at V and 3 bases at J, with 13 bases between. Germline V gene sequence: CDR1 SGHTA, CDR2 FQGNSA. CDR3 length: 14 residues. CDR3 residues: CASKRGLDYNEQFF. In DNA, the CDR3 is TGTGCCAGCAAACGGGGACTGGACTACAATGAGCAGTTCTTC.

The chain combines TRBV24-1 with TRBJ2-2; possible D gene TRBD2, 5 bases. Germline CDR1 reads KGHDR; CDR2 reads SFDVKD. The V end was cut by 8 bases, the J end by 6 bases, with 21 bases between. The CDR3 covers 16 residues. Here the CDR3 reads CATTGIPGSPPGELFF. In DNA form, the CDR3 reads TGTGCCACCACCGGAATTCCGGGGAGCCCCCCCGGGGAGCTGTTTTTT.